This TCR beta chain was sequenced in a study of blood T cell repertoires in COVID-19. About the research overall: COVID-19 samples, acute and convalescent, were from the United States, Italy and Spain. PBMCs, B-cell-depleted T cells, or T cells provided the cDNA or gDNA that made up the material.

As originally analysed: Scientists estimated how many nucleated cells there were by amplifying reference gene primers. TCRdb's table, derived via immunoSEQ multiplex PCR, lists solely in-frame clones and lacks some. V and J calls and clone size are copied from that table; D and trimming were computed from the DNA. The table has 30,000 to 40,000 clones, around 83% seen once. The CDR3 spans 14 residues. Germline CDR1 reads LGHDT; CDR2 reads YNNKEL (reference sequence). V was trimmed by 4 bases and J by 4 bases, leaving 11 bases between them. The source material was peripheral blood. This TCR derives from a man aged 55 to 70 with active or convalescent COVID-19. This chain connects TRBV3-1 (or the pseudogene TRBV3-2) to TRBJ2-1; D might be TRBD2 (7 bases). The CDR3 protein is CASSPRGTYNEQFF. CDR3 coding DNA: TGTGCCAGCAGCCCGCGGGGGACATACAATGAGCAGTTCTTC.